One sample yielded the 13 T cell receptor beta chains listed below, sequenced in a study of cytotoxic CD8 clonotypes in ibrutinib-treated CLL. The protocol was immunoSEQ multiplex PCR, while the TCRdb copy is restricted to in-frame clones and leaves out a portion. The repertoire holds around 60,000 clones, with around 60% as singletons. The sequenced sample was PBMCs, obtained after 12 months of ibrutinib treatment. These receptors were taken from a human donor with chronic lymphocytic leukemia.

The J gene is TRBJ2-2, the V gene TRBV11-3; D uncertain. Germline CDR1 and CDR2: SGHNT and YENEEA. The CDR3 consists of 14 residues. Trimming left V 3 bases short and J 7 bases short, with 12 bases between. As DNA, the CDR3 is TGTGCCAGCAGCTTCGCAGGTCTTAACGGGGAGCTGTTTTTT. As protein: CASSFAGLNGELFF.

V gene TRBV6-1 combines with J gene TRBJ2-3, with a possible D match to TRBD2 (6 bases). Germline assignment: CDR1 MNHNS and CDR2 SASEGT. This CDR3 spans 15 amino acids. The V end lost 1 base, the J end lost 2 bases, and 10 bases lay between the germline ends. The chain's CDR3 is CASSEGAGYTDTQYF. The CDR3 coding sequence is TGTGCCAGCAGTGAAGGGGCGGGGTACACAGATACGCAGTATTTT.

Of note for this clone: It is likely a read error: a sequence one base away is far more abundant. The V call is TRBV19, the J call TRBJ2-4; no definite D call. The J call is uncertain, as TRBJ2-1 better fits the DNA end. CDR3 length equals 12 residues. Germline V gene sequence: CDR1 LNHDA, CDR2 SQIVND (reference sequence). CDR3 DNA: TGTGCCAGTAGTATAGCCAAAAACATTCAGTTCTTC. Amino acid sequence: CASSIAKNIQFF.

The chain carries TRBV7-8 and TRBJ2-7, with a weak D call TRBD2 (6 bases). The CDR3 contains 16 residues. From germline, CDR1 is SGHVS and CDR2 FQNEAQ. With 3 bases removed from V and 7 bases from J, the gap between germline ends came to 22 bases. The CDR3 region is CASSFTASRGRREQYF. In DNA, the CDR3 is TGTGCCAGCAGCTTCACCGCTTCCCGGGGGAGGAGGGAGCAGTACTTC.

This chain connects TRBV9 to TRBJ2-6, with 11 bases matching TRBD2. The CDR3 extends over 18 amino acids. V trimming: 3 bases; J trimming: 1 base; junction bases outside the gene matches: 6. Germline V gene sequence: CDR1 SGDLS, CDR2 YYNGEE. CDR3 amino acids: CASSAGLADSSGANVLTF. For the CDR3, the DNA is TGTGCCAGCAGCGCGGGACTAGCGGACAGTTCTGGGGCCAACGTCCTGACTTTC.

This clone was found a few times. This chain joins TRBV30 and TRBJ1-5; 11 nucleotides match TRBD1. CDR1 and CDR2 from the germline V gene are GTSNPN and SVGIG (reference sequence). This CDR3 has 15 amino acids. Trimming cost V 3 bases and J 11 bases; bases outside gene matches: 12. This CDR3 reads CAWSSGTGGPQAQHF. In DNA form, the CDR3 reads TGTGCCTGGAGCTCCGGGACAGGGGGGCCCCAGGCCCAGCATTTT.

Of note for this clone: Other DNA sequences within the sample encode an identical CDR3. The chain links TRBV5-5 to TRBJ2-5, with D possibly TRBD2 on 6 matching bases. The germline gives CDR1 SGHKS, CDR2 YYEKEE (reference sequence). The CDR3 covers 13 residues. The V end was cut by 0 bases, the J end by 5 bases, with 8 bases between. The CDR3 region is CASSLAGRETQYF. The CDR3, as DNA: TGTGCCAGCAGCTTGGCGGGGAGGGAGACCCAGTACTTC.

The J gene is TRBJ2-7, the V gene TRBV4-1; possible D gene TRBD2, 6 bases. Germline CDR1 and CDR2: MGHRA and YSYEKL. V lost 0 bases, J lost 4 bases, and 7 bases lay in between. The CDR3 covers 13 residues. The CDR3: CASSQEEGYEQYV. The CDR3 bases are TGCGCCAGCAGCCAAGAGGAGGGGTACGAGCAGTACGTC.

V gene TRBV27 combines with J gene TRBJ2-3; the D gene is possibly TRBD1 (5 bases). With 3 bases removed from V and 2 bases from J, the gap between germline ends came to 9 bases. Germline CDR1 reads MNHEY; CDR2 reads SMNVEV (reference sequence). The CDR3 is 14 amino acids. CDR3 in DNA: TGTGCCAGCAGTTTTCGACAGAACACAGATACGCAGTATTTT. This sequence encodes CASSFRQNTDTQYF.

This chain connects TRBV19 to TRBJ2-3; 7 bases are a match to TRBD1. Germline CDR1 LNHDA, CDR2 SQIVND (reference sequence). V dropped 4 bases and J dropped 1; count of bases not matched to a gene: 5. This CDR3 region has 15 residues. For the CDR3, the DNA is TGTGCCAGTAGTAAAGGGGGCTCCGGCACAGATACGCAGTATTTT. This gives the protein CASSKGGSGTDTQYF.

This clone has only a few counts. The chain has TRBV14 and TRBJ2-5; D is uncertain. The V and J ends lost 1 base and 5 bases respectively, with 8 bases between them. CDR1 and CDR2 (germline): SGHDN, FVKESK. The CDR3 covers 13 residues. The chain's CDR3 is CASSQVFPETQYF. CDR3 bases: TGTGCCAGCAGCCAAGTATTTCCGGAGACCCAGTACTTC.

This chain links TRBV29-1 with TRBJ1-1; 7 nucleotides align to TRBD1. This CDR3 spans 13 amino acids. Germline V gene sequence: CDR1 SQVTM, CDR2 ANQGSEA. CDR3 in DNA: TGCAGGACAGGGCTCCGAGGTGACACTGAAGCTTTCTTT. Its protein is CRTGLRGDTEAFF.

The chain combines TRBV10-3 with TRBJ1-6; 9 nucleotides line up with TRBD1. CDR1 and CDR2 from the germline V gene are ENHRY and SYGVKD. Unmatched junction bases numbered 4, after V lost 9 bases and J lost 7 bases. The CDR3 extends over 13 amino acids. The CDR3 coding sequence is TGTGCCATACAGGGGGCGCGGAATTCACCCCTCCACTTT. It is translated as CAIQGARNSPLHF.